The 31 T cell receptor beta chains given below trace back to one sample, sequenced in a study of patients and donors after allogeneic stem cell transplantation. One entry per CDR3 protein, called by TCRdb with MiXCR from the RT-PCR reads. Of about 150,000 distinct CDR3 sequences listed, about 24% are singletons. Sequenced: blood, either unsorted or a sorted T cell fraction (not recorded which). These TCRs come from a human donor who was either an allogeneic HSCT recipient or a stem cell or donor lymphocyte infusion donor (not recorded which). It is not recorded whose cells these are; they may come from a transplant donor.

The CDR3 spells CASSLITENYGYTF. CDR3 coding DNA: TGTGCCAGCAGCTTGATTACAGAGAACTATGGCTACACCTTC. The rearrangement uses TRBV5-6 and TRBJ1-2; D unresolved. Trimming took 1 base from V and 2 from J, leaving 9 bases between them. Germline CDR1 is SGHDT and CDR2 is YYEEEE. The CDR3 has 14 amino acids.

The chain is built from TRBV29-1 and TRBJ2-1, with 13 bases lining up with TRBD2. Germline loops: CDR1 SQVTM, CDR2 ANQGSEA. Trimming at V came to 5 bases and at J to 5 bases, leaving 15 bases not matched to a gene. This CDR3 spans 18 amino acids. The CDR3 DNA follows: TGCAGCGTTAAAGGTCCACTAGCGGGGGGGCCTCGGCACAATGAGCAGTTCTTC. As protein: CSVKGPLAGGPRHNEQFF.

V and J are TRBV29-1 and TRBJ2-7, with TRBD2 identical over 12 bases. There are 13 residues in the CDR3. The V segment lost 5 bases and the J segment 4 bases; nucleotides outside the gene matches: 3. Germline values: CDR1 SQVTM, CDR2 ANQGSEA. This chain's CDR3 is CSVRTSGKYEQYF. CDR3 sequence (DNA): TGCAGCGTTAGGACTAGCGGGAAATACGAGCAGTACTTC.

The rearrangement joins TRBV19 to TRBJ2-1; 10 bases match TRBD2. The germline gives CDR1 LNHDA, CDR2 SQIVND (reference sequence). The CDR3 length is 14 residues. V was pared by 8 bases and J by 4 bases, with 5 bases of the junction left unmatched. CDR3 nucleotide sequence: TGTGCCAGTCGGCTAGCGGGGGCTTACAATGAGCAGTTCTTC. Protein product: CASRLAGAYNEQFF.

The V call is TRBV18, the J call TRBJ2-1; no clear D gene. Germline V lookup: CDR1 KGHSH, CDR2 LQKENI. Trimming stripped 3 bases from V and 7 bases from J, with 16 bases between. The CDR3 length is 15 residues. CDR3 coding DNA: TGTGCCAGCTCACCTTCCGTTATAGAAGGAAATGAGCAGTTCTTC. It translates to CASSPSVIEGNEQFF. The variable domain in full, with the rest retrieved from reference TRBV18 and TRBJ2-1, is NAGVMQNPRHLVRRRGQEARLRCSPMKGHSHVYWYRQLPEEGLKFMVYLQKENIIDESGMPKERFSAEFPKEGPSILRIQQVVRGDSAAYFCASSPSVIEGNEQFFGPGTRLTVL.

This clonotype was seen a handful of times. V usage is TRBV12-3 or TRBV12-4 and J usage is TRBJ1-2; 9 nucleotides match TRBD1. V shed 5 bases and J 4 bases; nucleotides not matched to a gene: 5. The CDR3 sequence is 14 residues long. The CDR3: CASSTRQGGYGYTF. CDR3 sequence (DNA): TGTGCCAGCAGTACCCGACAGGGGGGCTATGGCTACACCTTC.

The CDR3 DNA reads as TGCAGTGCTAGGGGGCCTGGACTCACCTCTCGGAATGAGCAGTTCTTC. It translates to CSARGPGLTSRNEQFF. The rearrangement joins TRBV20-1 to TRBJ2-1, with D possibly being TRBD1 or TRBD2 (5 bases each). Trimming removed 3 bases at V and 7 bases at J, with 22 bases between. The germline CDR1 and CDR2 sequences are DFQATT and SNEGSKA (reference sequence). This CDR3 has 16 residues.

This clonotype has a count of ten or more. The rearrangement uses TRBV12-3 or TRBV12-4 and TRBJ1-1, with D unresolved. Trimming stripped 2 bases from V and 1 base from J, with 5 bases between. The CDR3 length is 13 residues. The CDR3 spells CASSLYRNTEAFF. The CDR3 DNA is TGTGCCAGCAGTTTATATAGGAACACTGAAGCTTTCTTT.

The V and J genes are TRBV2 and TRBJ2-3, with a weak D call TRBD1 (6 bases). The germline CDR1 and CDR2 sequences are SNHLY and FYNNEI. There are 11 residues in the CDR3. V was trimmed by 4 bases and J by 9 bases, leaving 8 bases between them. DNA for the CDR3: TGTGCCAGCAGTGCGAGGGGGACGCAGTATTTT. It codes for CASSARGTQYF.

The chain carries TRBV19 and TRBJ1-2; D is unclear. V was cut by 0 bases and J by 3 bases, with 11 bases left in between. CDR1 is LNHDA, CDR2 SQIVND, per germline (reference sequence). CDR3 size: 15 residues. CDR3 loop: CASSIDAGGDYGYTF. CDR3 nucleotide sequence: TGTGCCAGTAGTATAGATGCCGGCGGGGACTATGGCTACACCTTC.

This clonotype was observed a few times. The gene calls are TRBV10-3 and TRBJ1-2, with D uncertain. The length of the CDR3 is 14 residues. The germline gives CDR1 ENHRY, CDR2 SYGVKD. Trimming removed 2 bases from V and 2 bases from J, with 9 bases in between. The CDR3 is CAISELRHNYGYTF. In nucleotides, the CDR3 is TGTGCCATCAGTGAGCTAAGGCACAACTATGGCTACACCTTC.

This clonotype was observed a handful of times. CDR3 bases: TGTGCCAGCAGTCCCCTACAGGGAGATACGCAGTATTTT. This encodes CASSPLQGDTQYF. The chain recombines TRBV5-7 with TRBJ2-3, with TRBD1 as a possible D gene (6 bases). TRBV5-7 is recorded as an ORF, its role being uncertain. The CDR3 loop spans 13 amino acids. V was clipped by 5 bases and J by 5 bases, with 12 bases between them.

This clonotype was counted only a few times. This chain links TRBV11-2 with TRBJ2-1, with D uncertain. Trimming left V 3 bases short and J 5 bases short, with 11 bases between. Germline CDR1 and CDR2: SGHAT and FQNNGV. The CDR3 spans 14 residues. This CDR3 reads CASSLLKTHNEQFF. The CDR3 DNA reads as TGTGCCAGCAGCTTGCTCAAAACCCACAATGAGCAGTTCTTC.

Many counts were recorded for this clonotype. The DNA for the CDR3 is TGTGCCAGCAGCGCCACCTCGACAGGGTTGGGAAAACTGTTTTTT. It specifies CASSATSTGLGKLFF. This chain links TRBV9 with TRBJ1-4, with 7 positions matching TRBD1. Trimming at V came to 3 bases and at J to 10 bases, leaving 12 bases not matched to a gene. The CDR3 runs to 15 residues. Germline CDR1 SGDLS, CDR2 YYNGEE.

This clonotype was observed a few times. The chain uses TRBV7-2 and TRBJ2-3; maybe TRBD2 (5 bases). V lost 5 bases and J 1 base, leaving 7 bases between the germline ends. Germline CDR1 reads SGHTA; CDR2 reads FQGNSA. This CDR3 comprises 13 residues. CDR3 protein: CASSGRGTDTQYF. The CDR3, as DNA: TGTGCCAGCAGCGGGCGGGGCACAGATACGCAGTATTTT.

The chain joins TRBV5-1 to TRBJ2-5; a weak D match, TRBD1 (5 bases). The V end lost 2 bases, the J end lost 2 bases, and 16 bases lay between the germline ends. The germline V gene has CDR1 SGHRS and CDR2 YFSETQ. The CDR3 covers 16 residues. The CDR3 protein is CASSFPIGQPQETQYF. CDR3 sequence (DNA): TGCGCCAGCAGCTTCCCAATAGGACAACCTCAAGAGACCCAGTACTTC. The full variable domain, rest sourced from reference TRBV5-1 and TRBJ2-5, is KAGVTQTPRYLIKTRGQQVTLSCSPISGHRSVSWYQQTPGQGLQFLFEYFSETQRNKGNFPGRFSGRQFSNSRSEMNVSTLELGDSALYLCASSFPIGQPQETQYFGPGTRLLVL.

This chain links TRBV14 with TRBJ1-3; tentatively, D is TRBD1 (6 bases). With 0 bases removed from V and 2 bases from J, the gap between germline ends came to 14 bases. The CDR3 runs 17 residues. CDR1 and CDR2 (germline): SGHDN, FVKESK. The CDR3, as DNA: TGTGCCAGCAGCCAAGATATGGGGACACTACCTGGAAACACCATATATTTT. Protein sequence: CASSQDMGTLPGNTIYF.

In this sample, this clonotype turned up once. The J gene is TRBJ2-4, the V gene TRBV20-1, with a weak D call TRBD2 (6 bases). V was pared by 4 bases and J by 0 bases, with 13 bases between. The CDR3 loop spans 15 amino acids. Germline CDR1 and CDR2: DFQATT and SNEGSKA (reference sequence). The CDR3 bases are TGCAGTGCTATTGCTAGCGCCCTAGCCAAAAACATTCAGTACTTC. Translating it yields CSAIASALAKNIQYF.

The CDR3 bases are TGCGCCAGCAGCTTGGAGATCAATCAGCCCCAGCATTTT. Its translation is CASSLEINQPQHF. V is TRBV5-1 and J is TRBJ1-5; no clear D gene. This CDR3 region has 13 residues. Trimming pared 0 bases from V and 3 bases from J, leaving 4 bases between. Germline assignment: CDR1 SGHRS and CDR2 YFSETQ.

This clonotype appeared a single time. V is TRBV7-6 and J is TRBJ2-5; 7 nucleotides line up with TRBD1. CDR1 and CDR2 (germline): SGHVS, FNYEAQ. V lost 8 bases, J lost 3 bases, and 21 bases stayed unmatched. CDR3 length: 18 residues. CDR3: CASSRPWKAGGVKETQYF. In nucleotides, the CDR3 is TGTGCCAGCTCACGACCCTGGAAGGCAGGGGGAGTAAAAGAGACCCAGTACTTC.

The chain employs TRBV12-3 or TRBV12-4 and TRBJ2-7; 7 nucleotides agree with TRBD1. The CDR3 sequence is 15 residues long. V was clipped by 2 bases and J by 5 bases; unmatched bases: 9. CDR3 residues: CASSLQMTGLDEQYF. As DNA, the CDR3 is TGTGCCAGCAGTTTACAAATGACAGGGCTGGACGAGCAGTACTTC.

This chain connects TRBV6-2 or TRBV6-3 to TRBJ2-4; 7 bases fit TRBD1. This CDR3 contains 12 residues. Germline CDR1 reads MNHEY; CDR2 reads SVGEGT. J gave up 7 bases and V 5 bases, and 2 bases lay outside the gene matches. Written as DNA, the CDR3 is TGTGCCAGCAGTCAACAGGGGAACATTCAGTACTTC. Protein: CASSQQGNIQYF.

This clonotype was seen many times. The chain has TRBV27 and TRBJ2-3; no clear D gene. V lost 8 bases and J lost 2, with 5 bases in between. Per germline, CDR1 MNHEY and CDR2 SMNVEV (reference sequence). This CDR3 region has 11 residues. The CDR3 coding sequence is TGTGCCAGCTCATCCACAGATACGCAGTATTTT. Residues: CASSSTDTQYF.

This clonotype was observed at least ten times. The V and J genes are TRBV7-8 and TRBJ1-2; D gene unclear. Germline V gene data show CDR1 as SGHVS and CDR2 as FQNEAQ. CDR3 length: 17 residues. Trimming left V 0 bases short and J 1 base short, with 15 bases between. CDR3 sequence reads: CASSLADSRCFNYGYTF. The CDR3 DNA follows: TGTGCCAGCAGCTTAGCGGATTCTAGGTGCTTTAACTATGGCTACACCTTC. The variable domain in full, completed from reference TRBV7-8 and TRBJ1-2, reads GAGVSQSPRYKVAKRGQDVALRCDPISGHVSLFWYQQALGQGPEFLTYFQNEAQLDKSGLPSDRFFAERPEGSVSTLKIQRTQQEDSAVYLCASSLADSRCFNYGYTFGSGTRLTVV.

There are a few counts of this clonotype. The chain carries TRBV7-2 and TRBJ2-5, with D perhaps matching TRBD2 (7 bases). Per the germline V gene, CDR1 is SGHTA and CDR2 is FQGNSA. This CDR3 is 16 amino acids long. Trimming pared 5 bases from V and 1 base from J, leaving 17 bases between. In DNA, the CDR3 is TGTGCCAGCAGCGGGGGGGCTCTCCTAGGCCAAGAGACCCAGTACTTC. Its translation is CASSGGALLGQETQYF. The full variable domain, completed using reference TRBV7-2 and TRBJ2-5, is GAGVSQSPSNKVTEKGKDVELRCDPISGHTALYWYRQSLGQGLEFLIYFQGNSAPDKSGLPSDRFSAERTGGSVSTLTIQRTQQEDSAVYLCASSGGALLGQETQYFGPGTRLLVL.

The chain recombines TRBV18 with TRBJ1-2, with a weak D call TRBD1 (5 bases). The CDR3 spans 14 residues. The germline V gene encodes CDR1 KGHSH and CDR2 LQKENI. V lost 2 bases and J 0 bases, leaving 7 bases between the germline ends. CDR3 sequence: CASSPWGANYGYTF. In nucleotides, the CDR3 is TGTGCCAGCTCACCATGGGGGGCTAACTATGGCTACACCTTC.

This clonotype was recorded a few times. The CDR3 DNA follows: TGTGCCAGCAGCCCGGACAGAGATAATTCACCCCTCCACTTT. Translating it yields CASSPDRDNSPLHF. The V gene is TRBV12-3 or TRBV12-4, the J gene TRBJ1-6; tentatively, D is TRBD1 (6 bases). V was shortened by 6 bases and J by 5 bases, with 11 bases between the two germline ends. The CDR3 contains 14 residues.

In this sample, this clonotype turned up a few times. J is TRBJ1-1 and V is TRBV12-3 or TRBV12-4, with D unresolved. The V end was cut by 7 bases, the J end by 2 bases, with 11 bases between. The CDR3 runs to 13 residues. This CDR3 is CASTAGFNTEAFF. Written as DNA, the CDR3 is TGTGCCAGCACCGCGGGCTTTAACACTGAAGCTTTCTTT.

The rearrangement uses TRBV7-9 and TRBJ2-2, with 7 bases lining up with TRBD1. Germline CDR1 is SEHNR and CDR2 is FQNEAQ (reference sequence). The V and J ends lost 4 bases and 5 bases, in that order; junction bases with no gene match: 10. This CDR3 is built from 16 residues. The CDR3: CASSSATGKGTGELFF. In DNA form, the CDR3 reads TGTGCCAGCAGCTCCGCGACAGGGAAAGGGACCGGGGAGCTGTTTTTT.

J is TRBJ1-2 and V is TRBV9; the D gene is possibly TRBD1 (5 bases). Per germline, CDR1 SGDLS and CDR2 YYNGEE. V shed 0 bases and J shed 4 bases, with 10 bases lying between them. The length of the CDR3 is 14 residues. This CDR3 is CASSVDDGGYGYTF. The CDR3 DNA reads as TGTGCCAGCAGCGTAGACGACGGGGGCTATGGCTACACCTTC. The whole variable domain, remainder taken from reference TRBV9 and TRBJ1-2, is DSGVTQTPKHLITATGQRVTLRCSPRSGDLSVYWYQQSLDQGLQFLIQYYNGEERAKGNILERFSAQQFPDLHSELNLSSLELGDSALYFCASSVDDGGYGYTFGSGTRLTVV.

The chain uses TRBV28 and TRBJ1-1, with a possible D match to TRBD1 (5 bases). CDR1 and CDR2 from the germline V gene are MDHEN and SYDVKM. V was trimmed by 6 bases and J by 10 bases, leaving 21 bases between them. This CDR3 has 14 amino acids. CDR3 region: CASRAPGGAVGAFF. In nucleotides, the CDR3 is TGTGCCAGCAGGGCTCCGGGTGGGGCAGTTGGAGCTTTCTTT.